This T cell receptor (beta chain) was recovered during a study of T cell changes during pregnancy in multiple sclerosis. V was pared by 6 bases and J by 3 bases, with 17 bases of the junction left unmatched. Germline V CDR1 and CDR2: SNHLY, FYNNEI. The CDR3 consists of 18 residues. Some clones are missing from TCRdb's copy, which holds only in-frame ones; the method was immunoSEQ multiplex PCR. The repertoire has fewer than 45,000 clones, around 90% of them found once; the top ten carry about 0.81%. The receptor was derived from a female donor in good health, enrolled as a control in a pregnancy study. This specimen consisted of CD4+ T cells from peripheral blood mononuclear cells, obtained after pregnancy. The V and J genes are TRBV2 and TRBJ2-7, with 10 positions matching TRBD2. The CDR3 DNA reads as TGTGCCAGCAGCCCTTTTCGCCCTGCTAGCGGGGGCCTCTACGAGCAGTACTTC. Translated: CASSPFRPASGGLYEQYF. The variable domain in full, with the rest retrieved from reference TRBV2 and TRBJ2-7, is EPEVTQTPSHQVTQMGQEVILRCVPISNHLYFYWYRQILGQKVEFLVSFYNNEISEKSEIFDDQFSVERPDGSNFTLKIRSTKLEDSAMYFCASSPFRPASGGLYEQYFGPGTRLTVT.